The 7 T cell receptor beta chains below were found in one sample sequenced in a study of T cells after yellow fever vaccination. TCRdb re-called the 5' RACE reads through MiXCR, storing one row per CDR3 protein. The data contain about 58,000 distinct CDR3 sequences, roughly 6.9% of them singletons. The sequencing here drew on CD8+ T cells sorted from PBMCs, taken on the day of the first yellow fever vaccination. All receptors derive from a man aged 18 to 29 who received the YFV17D yellow fever vaccine.

This clonotype was recorded many times. The gene calls are TRBV2 and TRBJ2-1; 8 bases match TRBD2. Germline V lookup: CDR1 SNHLY, CDR2 FYNNEI. The V and J ends lost 9 bases and 6 bases, in that order; junction bases with no gene match: 4. The CDR3 consists of 12 residues. Here the CDR3 reads CARGTSINEQFF. CDR3 coding DNA: TGTGCCAGGGGGACTAGTATCAATGAGCAGTTCTTC.

This clonotype has only a few counts. The rearrangement uses TRBV6-5 and TRBJ1-1, with D uncertain. The ends were cut back, 0 bases at V and 0 bases at J, with 8 bases in the middle. This CDR3 is 15 amino acids long. Germline V gene sequence: CDR1 MNHEY, CDR2 SVGAGI. The CDR3 DNA reads TGTGCCAGCAGTTACTCGACATACATGAACACTGAAGCTTTCTTT. Protein: CASSYSTYMNTEAFF.

The genes are TRBV9 and TRBJ1-1; D possibly corresponds to TRBD1 (6 bases). With 6 bases removed from V and 6 bases from J, the gap between germline ends came to 15 bases. The CDR3 is 13 residues long. Germline CDR1 SGDLS, CDR2 YYNGEE. The CDR3 DNA is TGTGCCAGCAAGGCAGGGGCGGGGGCTGAAGCTTTCTTT. Residues: CASKAGAGAEAFF. Combining the CDR3 with reference TRBV9 and TRBJ1-1 gives the whole variable domain DSGVTQTPKHLITATGQRVTLRCSPRSGDLSVYWYQQSLDQGLQFLIQYYNGEERAKGNILERFSAQQFPDLHSELNLSSLELGDSALYFCASKAGAGAEAFFGQGTRLTVV.

This clonotype has at least ten counts. The chain joins TRBV5-6 to TRBJ2-2, with D possibly matching TRBD2 (6 bases). CDR3 length equals 16 residues. V dropped 0 bases and J dropped 4 bases, with 13 bases sitting between them. Germline V gene sequence: CDR1 SGHDT, CDR2 YYEEEE. CDR3 DNA: TGTGCCAGCAGCTTGGCGACTAGTAGTGTCACCGGGGAGCTGTTTTTT. Translation gives CASSLATSSVTGELFF.

The gene calls are TRBV7-8 and TRBJ1-5; a possible D gene is TRBD1 (5 bases). Germline V lookup: CDR1 SGHVS, CDR2 FQNEAQ. The ends were cut back, 1 base at V and 2 bases at J, with 15 bases in the middle. The CDR3 has 17 residues. The CDR3 nucleotides read TGTGCCAGCAGCTTAGAGGGACCGGTGTATGGCAATCAGCCCCAGCATTTT. Protein sequence: CASSLEGPVYGNQPQHF.

This clonotype was observed many times. The V call is TRBV2, the J call TRBJ2-7; 10 bases are shared with TRBD1. V dropped 6 bases and J dropped 3; count of bases not matched to a gene: 8. Germline assignment: CDR1 SNHLY and CDR2 FYNNEI. The CDR3 contains 15 residues. CDR3 region: CASSTDRGPVYEQYV. The CDR3 region has the DNA TGTGCCAGCAGCACAGACAGGGGGCCAGTCTACGAGCAGTACGTC.

CDR3 sequence (DNA): TGCAGCGTTGAAGATCGGCACAGGGCTCATGAAGCTTTCTTT. Protein sequence: CSVEDRHRAHEAFF. The V call is TRBV29-1, the J call TRBJ1-1; a possible D gene is TRBD1 (6 bases). Germline CDR1 reads SQVTM; CDR2 reads ANQGSEA. This CDR3 has 14 residues. The V gene lost 0 bases and the J gene lost 7 bases, with 15 bases spanning the gap.